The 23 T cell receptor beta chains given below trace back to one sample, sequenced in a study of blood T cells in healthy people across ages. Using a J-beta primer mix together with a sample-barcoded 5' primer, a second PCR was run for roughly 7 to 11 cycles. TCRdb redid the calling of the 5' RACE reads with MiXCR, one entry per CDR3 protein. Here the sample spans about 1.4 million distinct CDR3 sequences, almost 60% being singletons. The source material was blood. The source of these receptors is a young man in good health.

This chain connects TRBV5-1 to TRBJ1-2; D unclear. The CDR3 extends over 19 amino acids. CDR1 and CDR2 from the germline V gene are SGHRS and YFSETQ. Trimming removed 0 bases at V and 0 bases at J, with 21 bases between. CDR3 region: CASSLANRVPFVANYGYTF. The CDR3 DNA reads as TGCGCCAGCAGCTTGGCGAATCGCGTGCCGTTCGTTGCTAACTATGGCTACACCTTC.

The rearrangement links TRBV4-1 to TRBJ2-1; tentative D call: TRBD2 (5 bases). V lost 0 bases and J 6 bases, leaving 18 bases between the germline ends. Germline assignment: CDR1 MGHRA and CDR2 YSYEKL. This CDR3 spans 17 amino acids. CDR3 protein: CASSQDPTKPLVNEQFF. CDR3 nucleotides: TGCGCCAGCAGCCAAGATCCGACTAAACCCCTCGTCAATGAGCAGTTCTTC.

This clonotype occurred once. CDR3: CASSHYRLYEQYF. In nucleotides, the CDR3 is TGTGCCAGCAGCCACTACCGTCTCTACGAGCAGTACTTC. The chain is built from TRBV3-1 and TRBJ2-7; no definite D call. CDR1 and CDR2 (germline): LGHDT, YNNKEL (reference sequence). Trimming pared 3 bases from V and 3 bases from J, leaving 9 bases between. The CDR3 extends over 13 amino acids.

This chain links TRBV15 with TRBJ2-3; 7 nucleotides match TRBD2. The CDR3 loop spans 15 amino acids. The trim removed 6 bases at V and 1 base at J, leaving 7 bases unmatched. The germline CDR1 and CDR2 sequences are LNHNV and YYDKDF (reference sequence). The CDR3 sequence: CATRASGHGTDTQYF. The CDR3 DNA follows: TGTGCCACCAGGGCTAGCGGTCACGGCACAGATACGCAGTATTTT.

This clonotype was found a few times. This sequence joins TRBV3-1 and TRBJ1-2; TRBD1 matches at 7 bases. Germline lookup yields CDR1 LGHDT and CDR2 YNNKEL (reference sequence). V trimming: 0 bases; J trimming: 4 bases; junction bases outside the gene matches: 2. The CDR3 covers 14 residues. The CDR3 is CASSQENRGYGYTF. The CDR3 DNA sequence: TGTGCCAGCAGCCAAGAAAACAGGGGCTATGGCTACACCTTC.

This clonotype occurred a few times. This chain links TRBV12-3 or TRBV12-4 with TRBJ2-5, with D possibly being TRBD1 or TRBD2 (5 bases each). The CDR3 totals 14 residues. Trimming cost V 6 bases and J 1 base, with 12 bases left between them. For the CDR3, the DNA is TGTGCCAGCAGGCCACTTGGGGGCCAAGAGACCCAGTACTTC. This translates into CASRPLGGQETQYF.

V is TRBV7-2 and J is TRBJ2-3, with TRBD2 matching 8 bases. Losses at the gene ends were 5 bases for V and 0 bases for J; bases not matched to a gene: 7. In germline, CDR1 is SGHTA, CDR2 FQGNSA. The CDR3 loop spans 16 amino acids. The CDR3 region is CASSILAATSTDTQYF. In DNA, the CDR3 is TGTGCCAGCAGCATACTAGCGGCGACTAGCACAGATACGCAGTATTTT.

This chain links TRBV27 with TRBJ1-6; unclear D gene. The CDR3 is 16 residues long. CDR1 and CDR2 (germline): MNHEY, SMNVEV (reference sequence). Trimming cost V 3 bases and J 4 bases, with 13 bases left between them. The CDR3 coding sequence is TGTGCCAGCAGTTTGTTCCCGCCCGGGTATAATTCACCCCTCCACTTT. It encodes CASSLFPPGYNSPLHF.

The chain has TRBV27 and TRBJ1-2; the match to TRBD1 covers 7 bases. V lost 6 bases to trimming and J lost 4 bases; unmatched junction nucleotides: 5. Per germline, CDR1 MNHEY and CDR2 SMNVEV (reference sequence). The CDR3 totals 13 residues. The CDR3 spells CASRYRGTYGYTF. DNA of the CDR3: TGTGCCAGCAGGTACAGGGGCACCTATGGCTACACCTTC.

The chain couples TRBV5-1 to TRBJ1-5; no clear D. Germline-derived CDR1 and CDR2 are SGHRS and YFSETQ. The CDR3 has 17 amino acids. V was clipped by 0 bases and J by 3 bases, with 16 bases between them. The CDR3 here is CASSLGHPERHNQPQHF. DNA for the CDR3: TGCGCCAGCAGCTTGGGCCACCCGGAGAGGCACAATCAGCCCCAGCATTTT.

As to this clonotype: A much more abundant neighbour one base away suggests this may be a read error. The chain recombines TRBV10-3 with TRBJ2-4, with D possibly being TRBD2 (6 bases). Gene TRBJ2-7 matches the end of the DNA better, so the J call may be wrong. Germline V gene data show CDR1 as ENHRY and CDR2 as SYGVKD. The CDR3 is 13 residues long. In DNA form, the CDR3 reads TGTGCCATCAGTGAGTCGGGGGGAGGCGAGCAGTACTTC. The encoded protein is CAISESGGGEQYF.

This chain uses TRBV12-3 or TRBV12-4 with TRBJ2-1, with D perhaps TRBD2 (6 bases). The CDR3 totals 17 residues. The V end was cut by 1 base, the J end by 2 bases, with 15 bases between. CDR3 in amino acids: CASSLGWRALTYNEQFF. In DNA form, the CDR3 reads TGTGCCAGCAGTTTAGGCTGGAGGGCCCTCACCTACAATGAGCAGTTCTTC.

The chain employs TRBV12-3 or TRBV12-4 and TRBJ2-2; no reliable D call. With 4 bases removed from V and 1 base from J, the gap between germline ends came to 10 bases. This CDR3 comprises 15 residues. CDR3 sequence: CASSSFARNTGELFF. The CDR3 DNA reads TGTGCCAGCAGTTCCTTTGCACGGAACACCGGGGAGCTGTTTTTT.

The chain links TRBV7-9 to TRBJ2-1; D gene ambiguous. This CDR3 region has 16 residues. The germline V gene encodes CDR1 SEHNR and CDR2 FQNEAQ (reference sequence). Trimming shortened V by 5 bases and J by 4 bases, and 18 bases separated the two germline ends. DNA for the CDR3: TGTGCCAGCAGCCCCCTCCGCGGATCCACTTACAATGAGCAGTTCTTC. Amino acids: CASSPLRGSTYNEQFF.

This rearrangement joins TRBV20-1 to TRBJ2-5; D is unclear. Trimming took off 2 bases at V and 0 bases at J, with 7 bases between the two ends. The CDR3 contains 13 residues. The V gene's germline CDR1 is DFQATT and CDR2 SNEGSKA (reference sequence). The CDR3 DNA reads TGCAGTGCTAGAAATGCAAACCAAGAGACCCAGTACTTC. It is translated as CSARNANQETQYF.

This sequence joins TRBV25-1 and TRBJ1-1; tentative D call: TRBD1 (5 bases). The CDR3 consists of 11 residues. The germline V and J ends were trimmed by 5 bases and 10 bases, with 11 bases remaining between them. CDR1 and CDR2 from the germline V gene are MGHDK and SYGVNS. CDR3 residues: CASSWGGGAFF. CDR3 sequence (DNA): TGTGCCAGCAGTTGGGGGGGTGGAGCTTTCTTT.

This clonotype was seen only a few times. The CDR3 protein is CSARPYQGGGTDTQYF. CDR3 DNA: TGCAGTGCTAGACCTTATCAGGGAGGGGGCACAGATACGCAGTATTTT. The chain joins TRBV20-1 to TRBJ2-3; 7 bases are a match to TRBD2. The CDR3 is made up of 16 amino acids. Unmatched junction bases numbered 9, after V lost 2 bases and J lost 1 base. CDR1 and CDR2 from the germline V gene are DFQATT and SNEGSKA (reference sequence).

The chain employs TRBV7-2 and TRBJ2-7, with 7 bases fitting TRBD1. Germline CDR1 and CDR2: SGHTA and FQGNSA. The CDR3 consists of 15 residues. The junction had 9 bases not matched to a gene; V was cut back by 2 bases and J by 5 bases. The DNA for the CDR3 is TGTGCCAGCAGCTTAAGGACAGGCGCAGGGGACGAGCAGTACTTC. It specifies CASSLRTGAGDEQYF.

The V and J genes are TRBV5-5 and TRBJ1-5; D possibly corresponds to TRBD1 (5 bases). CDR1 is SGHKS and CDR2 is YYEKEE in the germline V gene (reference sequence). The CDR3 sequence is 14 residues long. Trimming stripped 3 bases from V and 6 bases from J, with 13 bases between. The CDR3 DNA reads TGTGCCAGCAGCTGGGACGGTCGGGGTCAGCCCCAGCATTTT. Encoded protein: CASSWDGRGQPQHF.

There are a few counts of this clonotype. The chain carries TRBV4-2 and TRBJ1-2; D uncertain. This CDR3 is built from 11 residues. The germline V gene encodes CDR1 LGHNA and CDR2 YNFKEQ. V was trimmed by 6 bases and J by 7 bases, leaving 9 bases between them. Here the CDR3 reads CASRFRGGYTF. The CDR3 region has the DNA TGTGCCAGCAGATTCAGAGGTGGCTACACCTTC.

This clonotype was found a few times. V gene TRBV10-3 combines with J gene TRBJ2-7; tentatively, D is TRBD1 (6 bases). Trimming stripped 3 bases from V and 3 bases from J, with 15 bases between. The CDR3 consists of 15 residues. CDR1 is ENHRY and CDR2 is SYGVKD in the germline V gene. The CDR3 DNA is TGTGCCATCAGTGAACCCGGGACAAGTTTCTACGAGCAGTACTTC. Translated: CAISEPGTSFYEQYF.

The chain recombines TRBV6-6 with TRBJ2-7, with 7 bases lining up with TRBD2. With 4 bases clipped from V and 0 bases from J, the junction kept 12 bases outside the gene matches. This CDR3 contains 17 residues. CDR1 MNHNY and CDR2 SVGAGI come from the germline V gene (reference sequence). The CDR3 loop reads CASSSILMGGSSYEQYF. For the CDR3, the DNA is TGTGCCAGCAGTTCAATCCTAATGGGCGGGAGCTCCTACGAGCAGTACTTC.

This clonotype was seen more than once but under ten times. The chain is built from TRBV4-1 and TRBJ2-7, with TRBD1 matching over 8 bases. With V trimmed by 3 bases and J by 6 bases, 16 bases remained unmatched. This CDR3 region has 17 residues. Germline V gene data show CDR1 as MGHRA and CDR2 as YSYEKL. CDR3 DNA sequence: TGCGCCAGCAGCCAGGAAACAGGGGGTCTCTGGGATCGCGAGCAGTACTTC. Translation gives CASSQETGGLWDREQYF.